This TCR beta chain emerged from a study of early T cells in non-severe SARS-CoV-2 infection (dated by TCRdb to about 2021). As for the study more broadly: Because TCR sequencing was done on bulk RNA from unsorted whole blood, the alpha and beta chains could not be paired.

A case-control design nested within a healthcare worker cohort in London, UK, was used, with weekly nasopharyngeal swab PCR tests and blood sampling performed. Healthcare workers were recruited between 23 and 31 March 2020, during the week of the UK lockdown, and were followed weekly for up to roughly 15 weeks. Results the study describes overall, beyond this receptor: Matching against VDJdb was skewed toward anti-spike CD8 responses, likely underestimated virus-specific expansions, and missed private and CD4 specificities.

Libraries came from 5' RACE. Sequencing was performed on a NextSeq 500. The TCR library protocol attached unique molecular identifiers to individual cDNA molecules to correct for sequencing error and PCR bias. TCR alpha and beta chains were both sequenced, and the abundances of alpha and beta sequences in each sample were closely correlated with each other. The study's processing was this. V gene, J gene and CDR3 annotation of TCR sequences was performed with Decombinator V4. TCRs were defined as expanded if a significant change between any two time points was detected under a Poisson model with p below 0.0001. TCR abundances were normalised to the total number of TCRs sequenced per sample and were expressed as counts per million. TRAV1-2 paired with TRAJ12, TRAJ20 or TRAJ33 defined MAIT TCRs, while TRAV10 paired with TRAJ18 defined iNKT TCRs. A search of VDJdb, accessed on 1 November 2021, was run for TCRs annotated to CMV, EBV and SARS-CoV-2, with TCRs annotated for multiple antigens excluded. TCRdb reran the public reads through fastp at Q25 and MiXCR, keeping productive beta chains. Under each unique CDR3 protein, matching rows form one entry showing the most common genes and DNA. These V and J calls are TCRdb output, not the study's own analysis. Here the sample has tens of thousands of distinct CDR3 sequences; approximately 16% occur a single time. Just over 5% of the sample comes from the top ten.

V lost 4 bases and J lost 5 bases; the stretch between them is 12 bases long. The CDR3 sequence holds 13 residues, the cysteine and phenylalanine included. Only CDR3 DNA is held: 39 bases, read in frame from base 1. As regards this clonotype: Its antigen is still unknown. No per-base quality is available; no much larger clone lies one base away.

In this chain, TRBV12-3 or TRBV12-4 is recombined with TRBJ2-7; tentative D gene TRBD1, with 5 bases matching. The sequenced sample was whole blood, obtained at baseline. The source of this sequence is an adult who was a healthcare worker with PCR-confirmed SARS-CoV-2 infection or an uninfected control (not recorded which). The DNA sequence is TGTGCCAGCAGTTGGGGCTACCCTAACGAGCAGTACTTC. This codes for CASSWGYPNEQYF.